This T cell receptor (beta chain) was identified during a study of T cell changes during pregnancy in multiple sclerosis. Germline CDR1 reads SGHTA; CDR2 reads FQGNSA. The CDR3 loop spans 15 amino acids. The V end lost 1 base, the J end lost 1 base, and 10 bases lay between the germline ends. Repertoires were generated with immunoSEQ multiplex PCR, while TCRdb's copy carries only in-frame clones and drops some. The table lists tens of thousands of clones, nearly 95% of them singletons. This TCR derives from a female donor with multiple sclerosis, enrolled in a pregnancy study. The genes are TRBV7-2 and TRBJ1-1; no clear D. Source: peripheral blood, taken after pregnancy. The CDR3 reads CASSLVGRENTEAFF. The DNA for the CDR3 is TGTGCCAGCAGCTTAGTGGGGAGGGAGAACACTGAAGCTTTCTTT. Full variable domain (outside the CDR3, taken from reference TRBV7-2 and TRBJ1-1): GAGVSQSPSNKVTEKGKDVELRCDPISGHTALYWYRQSLGQGLEFLIYFQGNSAPDKSGLPSDRFSAERTGGSVSTLTIQRTQQEDSAVYLCASSLVGRENTEAFFGQGTRLTVV.